This TCR beta chain was retrieved from a study of human T cells and chemical hapten exposure. Time point here: pre-sensitization, week 0. Specified treatment: therapeutic diphenylcyclopropenone sensitization with weekly scalp DPC. Trimming removed 7 bases from V and 6 bases from J, with 15 bases in between. The CDR3 runs 12 residues. Germline V lookup: CDR1 DFQATT, CDR2 SNEGSKA (reference sequence). Using its own MiXCR run on the RACE reads, TCRdb lists one record per CDR3 protein. The sample carries about 260,000 distinct CDR3 sequences, about 9% recorded once. This clonotype appeared many times. The material was whole blood, obtained in connection with sensitization to the hapten diphenylcyclopropenone (DPC). The chain recombines TRBV20-1 with TRBJ1-2; D not resolved. This TCR was sampled from a middle-aged woman with alopecia areata. Some clones in this sample may be carry-over from other donors' samples. CDR3 region: CSVSRVSDGYTF. CDR3 DNA sequence: TGCAGTGTCTCAAGGGTCAGCGATGGCTACACCTTC.